This is a list of T cell receptor beta chains from one sample in a study of blood T cell repertoires in COVID-19. Only in-frame clones appear in the TCRdb table, and some are missing; sequencing was by immunoSEQ multiplex PCR. The sample lists around 300,000 clones; approximately 89% were seen once. The sequencing sample was made of PBMCs or T cells enriched from blood (not recorded which). These receptor sequences come from a woman aged 30 to 39 who had recovered from COVID-19. Both conserved end residues are part of each CDR3. A D gene is named only where the DNA matches it firmly.

length,J,V,D,DNA,CDR3
17,TRBJ1-2,TRBV27,TRBD1,TGTGCCAGCAGGAGTTTAGCGGGACAGCGGACTAACTATGGCTACACCTTC,CASRSLAGQRTNYGYTF
14,TRBJ1-1,TRBV7-2,.,TGTGCCAGCTTGTCCCAGGGAGGGGACACTGAAGCTTTCTTT,CASLSQGGDTEAFF
14,TRBJ1-2,TRBV2,TRBD1,TGTGCCAGCAGTGCCCGGACAGGGGACTATGGCTACACCTTC,CASSARTGDYGYTF
16,TRBJ1-1,TRBV4-3,TRBD1,TGCGCCAGCAGCCAGTCCGGGACAGCGATGAACACTGAAGCTTTCTTT,CASSQSGTAMNTEAFF
18,TRBJ2-2,TRBV11-2,TRBD2,TGTGCCAGCAGCTTACAGGATTGGCGGGGGGGCAACACCGGGGAGCTGTTTTTT,CASSLQDWRGGNTGELFF
15,TRBJ2-5,TRBV7-8,TRBD2,TGTGCCAGCAGCCAGGGGACTAGCTTTCAAGAGACCCAGTACTTC,CASSQGTSFQETQYF
12,TRBJ1-2,TRBV10-3,TRBD1,TGTGCCGTCCGGGGACAGGCGGATGGCTACACCTTC,CAVRGQADGYTF
10,TRBJ1-1,TRBV20-1,.,TGCAGTGCCGGGGGCACTGAAGCTTTCTTT,CSAGGTEAFF
14,TRBJ1-1,TRBV12-5,TRBD1,TGTGCTAGTGGTTTGTCCCTGACAGGGACTGAAGCTTTCTTT,CASGLSLTGTEAFF
16,TRBJ2-2,TRBV11-3,TRBD2,TGTGCCAGCAGCCCCCTAGGCGGGGGAAACACCGGGGAGCTGTTTTTT,CASSPLGGGNTGELFF
13,TRBJ1-1,TRBV10-3,TRBD1,TGTGCCATCAGTGCGGACAGGGACACTGAAGCTTTCTTT,CAISADRDTEAFF